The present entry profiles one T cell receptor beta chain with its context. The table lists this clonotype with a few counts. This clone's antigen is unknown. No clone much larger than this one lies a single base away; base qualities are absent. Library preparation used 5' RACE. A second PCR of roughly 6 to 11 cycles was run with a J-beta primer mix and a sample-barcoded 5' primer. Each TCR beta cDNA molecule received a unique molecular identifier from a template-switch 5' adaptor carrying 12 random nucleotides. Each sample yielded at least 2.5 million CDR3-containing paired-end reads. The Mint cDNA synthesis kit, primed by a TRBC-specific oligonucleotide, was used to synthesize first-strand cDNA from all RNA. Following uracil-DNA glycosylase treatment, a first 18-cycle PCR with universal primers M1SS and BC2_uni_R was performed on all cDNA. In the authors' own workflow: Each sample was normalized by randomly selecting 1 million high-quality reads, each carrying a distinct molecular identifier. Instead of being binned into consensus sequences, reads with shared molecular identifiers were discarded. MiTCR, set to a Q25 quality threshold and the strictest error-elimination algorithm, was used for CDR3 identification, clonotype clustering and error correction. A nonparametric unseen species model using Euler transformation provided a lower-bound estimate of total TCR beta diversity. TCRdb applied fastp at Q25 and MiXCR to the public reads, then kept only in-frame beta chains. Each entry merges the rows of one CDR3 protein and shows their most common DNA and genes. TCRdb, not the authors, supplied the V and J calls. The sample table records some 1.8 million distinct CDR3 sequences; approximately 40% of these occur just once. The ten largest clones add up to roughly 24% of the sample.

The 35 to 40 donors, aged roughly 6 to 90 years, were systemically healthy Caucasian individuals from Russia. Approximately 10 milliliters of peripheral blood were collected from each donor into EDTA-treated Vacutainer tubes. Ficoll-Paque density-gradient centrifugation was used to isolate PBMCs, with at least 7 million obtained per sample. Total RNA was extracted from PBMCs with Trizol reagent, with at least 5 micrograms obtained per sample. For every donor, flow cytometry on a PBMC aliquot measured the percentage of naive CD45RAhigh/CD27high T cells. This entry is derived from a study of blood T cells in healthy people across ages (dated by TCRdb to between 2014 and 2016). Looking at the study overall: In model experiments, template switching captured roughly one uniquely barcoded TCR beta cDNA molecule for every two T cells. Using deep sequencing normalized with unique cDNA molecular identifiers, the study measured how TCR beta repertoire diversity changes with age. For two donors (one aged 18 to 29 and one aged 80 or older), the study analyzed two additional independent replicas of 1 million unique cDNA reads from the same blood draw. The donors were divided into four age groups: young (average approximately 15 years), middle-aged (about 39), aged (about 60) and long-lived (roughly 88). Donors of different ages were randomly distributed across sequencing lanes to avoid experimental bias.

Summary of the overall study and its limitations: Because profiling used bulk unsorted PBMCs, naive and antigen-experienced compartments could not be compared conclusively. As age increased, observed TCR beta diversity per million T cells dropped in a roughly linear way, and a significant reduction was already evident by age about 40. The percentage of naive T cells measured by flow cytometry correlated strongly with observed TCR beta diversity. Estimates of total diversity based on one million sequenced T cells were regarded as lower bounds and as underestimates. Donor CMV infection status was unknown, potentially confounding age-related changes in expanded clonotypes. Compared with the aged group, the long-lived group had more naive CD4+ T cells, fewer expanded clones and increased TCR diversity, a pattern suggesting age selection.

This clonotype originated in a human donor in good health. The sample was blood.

The bases read TGTGCCAGCAGCTCCCCCCGGGACGACACAGATACGCAGTATTTT. This is translated as CASSSPRDDTDTQYF. The sequence is built from TRBV7-2 and TRBJ2-3, with the D gene possibly TRBD1 or TRBD2, each one fitting 5 bases. Inclusive of the bounding cysteine and phenylalanine, the CDR3 is 15 residues long. Only CDR3 DNA is held: 45 bases, read in frame from base 1. Sequences SGHTA (CDR1) and FQGNSA (CDR2) are obtained from the germline V gene. V and J lose 4 bases and 2 bases, and a span of 13 bases separates them.